The 5 T cell receptor beta chains presented below share a single source sample, sequenced in a study of T cells after yellow fever vaccination. TCRdb used MiXCR to reprocess the 5' RACE reads, holding one entry per CDR3 protein. The sample carries 400,000 to 450,000 distinct CDR3 sequences, around 20% recorded once. This sample comprised PBMCs, obtained before the yellow fever booster vaccination. The source of these receptors is a man younger than 35 who received the YFV17D yellow fever vaccine.

In its sample, this clonotype was seen many times. The genes are TRBV29-1 and TRBJ1-2; no reliable D call. The CDR3 sequence is 10 residues long. The germline gives CDR1 SQVTM, CDR2 ANQGSEA. Trimming removed 0 bases at V and 14 bases at J, with 10 bases between. The DNA for the CDR3 is TGCAGCGTTGAAGATCCGGCGGAAACCTTC. Its protein is CSVEDPAETF.

This clonotype was seen ten or more times. This chain joins TRBV6-5 and TRBJ1-6; D possibly corresponds to TRBD1 (5 bases). CDR1 and CDR2 from the germline V gene are MNHEY and SVGAGI. With 4 bases removed from V and 8 bases from J, the gap between germline ends came to 15 bases. The CDR3 runs to 15 residues. The CDR3 loop is CASSSFRERHSPLHF. The CDR3 nucleotides are TGTGCCAGCAGTTCCTTCAGGGAACGGCATTCACCCCTCCACTTT.

This clonotype was seen a handful of times. The CDR3 protein is CASSLSAVETDTQYF. The CDR3 DNA sequence: TGCGCCAGCAGCTTGAGCGCAGTCGAAACAGATACGCAGTATTTT. The chain couples TRBV5-1 to TRBJ2-3; no firm D call. Trimming removed 1 base from V and 3 bases from J, with 12 bases in between. Germline assignment: CDR1 SGHRS and CDR2 YFSETQ. This CDR3 contains 15 residues.

This clonotype was seen more than once but under ten times. V usage is TRBV20-1 and J usage is TRBJ2-5; 9 bases fit TRBD2. V lost 1 base, J lost 3 bases, and 6 bases stayed unmatched. The CDR3 totals 15 residues. Per germline, CDR1 DFQATT and CDR2 SNEGSKA (reference sequence). Written as DNA, the CDR3 is TGCAGTGCTAGAGGCGGGGGGGCCGGTGAAGAGACCCAGTACTTC. This gives the protein CSARGGGAGEETQYF.

The V gene is TRBV10-1, the J gene TRBJ2-5, with D possibly being TRBD1 (6 bases). V was cut by 0 bases and J by 0 bases, with 8 bases left in between. The CDR3 extends over 15 amino acids. Looked up from germline, CDR1 is WNHNN and CDR2 is SYGVQD (reference sequence). CDR3 coding DNA: TGCGCCAGCAGTGAGTCGCAGGGGAACCAAGAGACCCAGTACTTC. Its protein is CASSESQGNQETQYF.